The sequence of this T cell receptor (beta chain) was determined in a study of blood T cell repertoires in COVID-19. Study-level information: Italy, Spain and the United States were the sources of the convalescent and acute COVID-19 samples. In each case, the material was cDNA or gDNA derived from T cells, B-cell-depleted T cells, or PBMCs.

The V gene's germline CDR1 is SQVTM and CDR2 ANQGSEA. After removal of 1 base from V and 4 bases from J, the junction contained 3 bases not matched to a gene. CDR3 size: 14 residues. Authors' analysis steps: Scientists estimated how many nucleated cells there were by amplifying reference gene primers. The repertoire was sequenced with immunoSEQ multiplex PCR; TCRdb's copy has only in-frame clones and lacks some. Clone size and V and J calls were adopted from that table, with D and trimming inferred from the DNA. This table holds 200,000 to 250,000 clones, more than 65% found once. The sequence was collected from a woman of 80 years or more with acute or convalescent COVID-19. Sequences were obtained from peripheral blood. The V gene is TRBV29-1, the J gene TRBJ1-5; 8 nucleotides agree with TRBD1. CDR3 in DNA: TGCAGCGTTGAAGCAGGGGGCGGGAATCAGCCCCAGCATTTT. It yields the protein CSVEAGGGNQPQHF.